This T cell receptor (beta chain) derives from a study of blood T cells in healthy people across ages. Regarding the study as a whole: It was held that the diversity estimates obtained from one million T cells were underestimates. Researchers said unsorted PBMCs prevented a conclusive naive versus antigen-experienced comparison.

A second PCR of roughly 7 to 11 cycles used a sample-barcoded 5' primer and a J-beta primer mix. TCRdb re-analysed the 5' RACE reads in MiXCR, keeping a single row per CDR3 protein. The table lists 650,000 to 950,000 distinct CDR3 sequences, under 45% of them singletons. Comment on this clonotype: The target antigen is unknown.

Sequencing used blood. The source is a man between 60 and 70 years old in good health.

The CDR3, as DNA: TGCAGTGCTATGGGAGGGCAGGGCTATGGCTACACCTTC. Protein: CSAMGGQGYGYTF. V is TRBV20-1 and J is TRBJ1-2; maybe TRBD1 (5 bases). In germline, CDR1 is DFQATT, CDR2 SNEGSKA (reference sequence). The CDR3 consists of 13 residues. The V gene lost 4 bases and the J gene lost 4 bases, with 13 bases spanning the gap.